These 17 T cell receptor beta chains originate from one sample sequenced in a study of T cell responses to AZD1222 COVID-19 vaccine. Generated by immunoSEQ multiplex PCR, the TCRdb table keeps only in-frame clones and is missing some. The sample includes about 150,000 clones, roughly nine tenths of them seen just once. The material sequenced was peripheral blood, taken on day 0 of AZD1222 vaccination. Every receptor here comes from an adult in good health.

V and J are TRBV19 and TRBJ1-6, with a tentative D call TRBD1 (5 bases). The CDR3 spans 13 residues. The germline V gene has CDR1 LNHDA and CDR2 SQIVND (reference sequence). V gave up 8 bases and J gave up 5 bases, with 10 bases separating them. The CDR3 DNA reads TGTGCCAGTTCGGCGACAGATAATTCACCCCTCCACTTT. The encoded protein is CASSATDNSPLHF.

The gene calls are TRBV19 and TRBJ1-1; maybe TRBD1 (6 bases). The germline V and J ends were trimmed by 6 bases and 2 bases, with 13 bases remaining between them. The CDR3 is 14 residues long. From germline, CDR1 is LNHDA and CDR2 SQIVND (reference sequence). CDR3 in amino acids: CASREGEYNTEAFF. The CDR3 DNA reads as TGTGCCAGTAGGGAGGGGGAGTACAACACTGAAGCTTTCTTT. Filled out from reference TRBV19 and TRBJ1-1, the complete variable domain reads DGGITQSPKYLFRKEGQNVTLSCEQNLNHDAMYWYRQDPGQGLRLIYYSQIVNDFQKGDIAEGYSVSREKKESFPLTVTSAQKNPTAFYLCASREGEYNTEAFFGQGTRLTVV.

The rearrangement links TRBV4-3 to TRBJ2-7; TRBD2 might be the D (5 bases). The CDR3 has 14 residues. Germline V lookup: CDR1 LGHNA, CDR2 YSLEER. Trimming left V 3 bases short and J 0 bases short, with 9 bases between. The CDR3 DNA sequence: TGCGCCAGCAGCCAGGACTTAGTCTCCTACGAGCAGTACTTC. Encoded protein: CASSQDLVSYEQYF.

The chain employs TRBV9 and TRBJ1-4; TRBD1 matches at 9 bases. Germline CDR1 is SGDLS and CDR2 is YYNGEE. V shed 0 bases and J 7 bases; nucleotides not matched to a gene: 10. This CDR3 is 17 amino acids long. In DNA form, the CDR3 reads TGTGCCAGCAGCGTAGGTCGGACAGGGGACGAGCGTGAAAAACTGTTTTTT. This sequence encodes CASSVGRTGDEREKLFF. Together with reference TRBV9 and TRBJ1-4, the CDR3 gives the full variable domain: DSGVTQTPKHLITATGQRVTLRCSPRSGDLSVYWYQQSLDQGLQFLIQYYNGEERAKGNILERFSAQQFPDLHSELNLSSLELGDSALYFCASSVGRTGDEREKLFFGSGTQLSVL.

The V and J genes are TRBV19 and TRBJ1-2, with 8 bases that match TRBD1. Trimming cost V 4 bases and J 7 bases; bases outside gene matches: 8. CDR1 and CDR2 from the germline V gene are LNHDA and SQIVND (reference sequence). The CDR3 covers 14 residues. CDR3: CASSRLTGGGGYTF. The CDR3 DNA follows: TGTGCCAGTAGTAGATTAACAGGGGGAGGTGGCTACACCTTC.

This chain joins TRBV5-6 and TRBJ1-1; D unresolved. The CDR3 has 11 residues. The germline gives CDR1 SGHDT, CDR2 YYEEEE. The V end was cut by 2 bases, the J end by 8 bases, with 7 bases between. The chain's CDR3 is CASSFEREAFF. In nucleotides, the CDR3 is TGTGCCAGCAGCTTCGAGCGGGAAGCTTTCTTT. The variable domain in full, completed from reference TRBV5-6 and TRBJ1-1, reads DAGVTQSPTHLIKTRGQQVTLRCSPKSGHDTVSWYQQALGQGPQFIFQYYEEEERQRGNFPDRFSGHQFPNYSSELNVNALLLGDSALYLCASSFEREAFFGQGTRLTVV.

The chain uses TRBV3-1 (or the pseudogene TRBV3-2) and TRBJ2-1, with D possibly being TRBD2 (6 bases). The CDR3 extends over 14 amino acids. CDR1 and CDR2 (germline): LGHDT, YNNKEL (reference sequence). V lost 1 base and J lost 4, with 8 bases in between. The CDR3 DNA is TGTGCCAGCAGCCAAGCGGGACTTTACAATGAGCAGTTCTTC. Protein sequence: CASSQAGLYNEQFF.

The V gene is TRBV19, the J gene TRBJ2-5; perhaps TRBD2 as D (5 bases). Germline values: CDR1 LNHDA, CDR2 SQIVND (reference sequence). V was cut by 5 bases and J by 4 bases, with 17 bases left in between. CDR3 length: 15 amino acids. CDR3 amino acids: CASSLTGIPGETQYF. Written as DNA, the CDR3 is TGTGCCAGTAGTTTAACCGGGATCCCAGGAGAGACCCAGTACTTC.

The V gene is TRBV28, the J gene TRBJ1-2, with 10 positions matching TRBD1. Per germline, CDR1 MDHEN and CDR2 SYDVKM. The CDR3 has 13 amino acids. J gave up 5 bases and V 6 bases, and 3 bases lay outside the gene matches. CDR3 loop: CASSPGQGYGYTF. The CDR3 coding sequence is TGTGCCAGCAGCCCGGGACAGGGGTATGGCTACACCTTC.

CDR3 DNA sequence: TGTGCCAGCAGTTACTCGATGACGGGGTCAGAGACCCAGTACTTC. This encodes CASSYSMTGSETQYF. The V call is TRBV6-2 or TRBV6-3, the J call TRBJ2-5; a weak D match, TRBD2 (5 bases). The V end was cut by 0 bases, the J end by 4 bases, with 12 bases between. This CDR3 has 15 residues. Per germline, CDR1 MNHEY and CDR2 SVGEGT.

The CDR3 region is CASSKDRLPSGANVLTF. CDR3 in DNA: TGTGCCAGCAGCAAGGACAGGCTGCCCTCTGGGGCCAACGTCCTGACTTTC. This chain connects TRBV5-4 to TRBJ2-6; 7 positions agree with TRBD1. The CDR3 totals 17 residues. V lost 4 bases to trimming and J lost 0 bases; unmatched junction nucleotides: 7. Germline CDR1 and CDR2: SGHNT and YYREEE (reference sequence).

The gene calls are TRBV7-2 and TRBJ1-2, with D hard to call. The V end was cut by 4 bases, the J end by 7 bases, with 16 bases between. Germline V gene data show CDR1 as SGHTA and CDR2 as FQGNSA. This CDR3 has 14 residues. CDR3 nucleotides: TGTGCCAGCAGCTCGGACCGGGCCCGCGGTGGCTACACCTTC. This translates into CASSSDRARGGYTF.

This rearrangement joins TRBV28 to TRBJ1-1, with 7 bases lining up with TRBD1. The CDR3 length is 15 residues. V gave up 6 bases and J gave up 4 bases; unmatched junction bases: 11. Germline-derived CDR1 and CDR2 are MDHEN and SYDVKM. The CDR3 loop reads CASSLGTALGTEAFF. The CDR3 region has the DNA TGTGCCAGCAGCCTTGGGACAGCCTTGGGCACTGAAGCTTTCTTT.

This chain links TRBV5-4 with TRBJ2-1, with 7 positions matching TRBD2. Trimming took 2 bases from V and 6 from J; bases not matched to a gene: 8. Germline values: CDR1 SGHNT, CDR2 YYREEE (reference sequence). This CDR3 has 15 amino acids. CDR3 sequence: CASSFGRPDPNEQFF. In nucleotides, the CDR3 is TGTGCCAGCAGCTTCGGGAGGCCCGATCCCAATGAGCAGTTCTTC.

The chain uses TRBV5-1 and TRBJ2-2, with D possibly TRBD2 on 6 matching bases. Germline-derived CDR1 and CDR2 are SGHRS and YFSETQ. The CDR3 sequence is 15 residues long. Trimming removed 0 bases from V and 7 bases from J, with 13 bases in between. The CDR3 sequence is CASSLGLDVYGELFF. The CDR3, as DNA: TGCGCCAGCAGCTTGGGACTAGATGTTTACGGGGAGCTGTTTTTT.

The rearrangement joins TRBV12-5 to TRBJ1-5; D is unresolved. Trimming removed 3 bases at V and 1 base at J, with 4 bases between. CDR3 length: 13 amino acids. CDR1 and CDR2 (germline): LGHNT, FRNRAP. The CDR3 region has the DNA TGTGCTAGTGGTTTAGACAGCAATCAGCCCCAGCATTTT. It encodes CASGLDSNQPQHF. Combining the CDR3 with reference TRBV12-5 and TRBJ1-5 gives the whole variable domain DARVTQTPRHKVTEMGQEVTMRCQPILGHNTVFWYRQTMMQGLELLAYFRNRAPLDDSGMPKDRFSAEMPDATLATLKIQPSEPRDSAVYFCASGLDSNQPQHFGDGTRLSIL.

The rearrangement uses TRBV24-1 and TRBJ1-5; maybe TRBD1 (5 bases). Trimming pared 7 bases from V and 7 bases from J, leaving 16 bases between. This CDR3 is 14 amino acids long. Germline CDR1 reads KGHDR; CDR2 reads SFDVKD. The CDR3 here is CATSYGGSLQPQHF. DNA of the CDR3: TGTGCCACCAGCTACGGGGGTAGCCTCCAGCCCCAGCATTTT.